Listed here are 27 T cell receptor beta chains from one sample, sequenced in a study of identical twins. TCRdb independently ran MiXCR on the 5' RACE reads; one entry per CDR3 protein. The sample shows under 250,000 distinct CDR3 sequences, roughly a tenth of them seen only once. The sample taken for sequencing was memory (CD45RO+) T cells sorted from blood. The receptor set was obtained from a woman aged 18-30 years in good health.

This clonotype was seen a few times. The rearrangement joins TRBV6-6 to TRBJ1-6, with 7 bases identical to TRBD1. Germline V gene sequence: CDR1 MNHNY, CDR2 SVGAGI (reference sequence). V lost 10 bases and J lost 8; bases outside the gene matches: 5. This CDR3 is built from 12 residues. In DNA form, the CDR3 reads TGTGCCACGCAAACAGGGGATTCACCCCTCCACTTT. It specifies CATQTGDSPLHF.

This clonotype turned up a few times. The chain couples TRBV7-2 to TRBJ2-7; 7 nucleotides align to TRBD1. In germline, CDR1 is SGHTA, CDR2 FQGNSA. The CDR3 consists of 12 residues. J gave up 13 bases and V 1 base, and 7 bases lay outside the gene matches. The CDR3 loop is CASSLVAGTVYF. CDR3 in DNA: TGTGCCAGCAGCTTAGTGGCCGGGACAGTTTACTTC. Full variable domain (outside the CDR3, taken from reference TRBV7-2 and TRBJ2-7): GAGVSQSPSNKVTEKGKDVELRCDPISGHTALYWYRQSLGQGLEFLIYFQGNSAPDKSGLPSDRFSAERTGGSVSTLTIQRTQQEDSAVYLCASSLVAGTVYFGPGTRLTVT.

This clonotype was seen a few times. This chain connects TRBV20-1 to TRBJ2-1, with 13 bases that match TRBD2. This CDR3 is built from 15 residues. J was trimmed by 4 bases and V by 6 bases; bases with no gene match: 6. The germline gives CDR1 DFQATT, CDR2 SNEGSKA (reference sequence). CDR3 residues: CSAGLAGSGYNEQFF. In nucleotides, the CDR3 is TGCAGTGCGGGACTAGCGGGGTCTGGTTACAATGAGCAGTTCTTC.

The chain carries TRBV19 and TRBJ2-1; the D call may be TRBD1 or TRBD2 (5 bases each). The germline V gene encodes CDR1 LNHDA and CDR2 SQIVND (reference sequence). The V end was cut by 0 bases, the J end by 8 bases, with 20 bases between. The CDR3 is 17 amino acids. In DNA form, the CDR3 reads TGTGCCAGTAGTATAGATGTGGGGGTGCTCCTAGACGATGAGCAGTTCTTC. Translated: CASSIDVGVLLDDEQFF.

This clonotype was counted only a few times. The chain links TRBV3-1 to TRBJ2-7, with D perhaps TRBD2 (5 bases). V was trimmed by 7 bases and J by 0 bases, leaving 13 bases between them. This CDR3 region has 14 residues. Germline CDR1 LGHDT, CDR2 YNNKEL (reference sequence). The CDR3 region has the DNA TGTGCCAGCACCCGATCGGGGTTCTCCTACGAGCAGTACTTC. Translation: CASTRSGFSYEQYF.

This clonotype has more than one count but fewer than ten. The J gene is TRBJ2-1, the V gene TRBV14; 7 bases match TRBD2. Germline CDR1 and CDR2: SGHDN and FVKESK. This CDR3 comprises 18 residues. V lost 3 bases, J lost 4 bases, and 15 bases stayed unmatched. DNA for the CDR3: TGTGCCAGCAGCCACCCTGGGGGGGGAGGGCCGGGGTACAATGAGCAGTTCTTC. Its translation is CASSHPGGGGPGYNEQFF.

This clonotype came up many times. The chain employs TRBV4-3 and TRBJ1-1; TRBD1 might be the D (6 bases). CDR3 length equals 14 residues. Trimming cost V 0 bases and J 5 bases, with 10 bases left between them. Germline loops: CDR1 LGHNA, CDR2 YSLEER. The CDR3, as DNA: TGCGCCAGCAGCCAAGAAAACAGGGTGACTGAAGCTTTCTTT. Protein: CASSQENRVTEAFF.

V and J are TRBV5-4 and TRBJ2-1; a weak D match, TRBD2 (5 bases). This CDR3 has 13 residues. Germline CDR1 is SGHNT and CDR2 is YYREEE (reference sequence). Deletions cut 4 bases from V and 8 bases from J, with 13 bases between. CDR3: CASSPHRGDEQFF. For the CDR3, the DNA is TGTGCCAGCAGCCCTCATCGGGGTGATGAGCAGTTCTTC.

The chain is built from TRBV20-1 and TRBJ1-1; D is undetermined. V gave up 1 base and J gave up 4 bases, with 16 bases separating them. Germline-derived CDR1 and CDR2 are DFQATT and SNEGSKA (reference sequence). The CDR3 spans 15 residues. CDR3 nucleotide sequence: TGCAGTGCTAGAGGTTTCGTACGTGGAGGCACTGAAGCTTTCTTT. This translates into CSARGFVRGGTEAFF.

V is TRBV20-1 and J is TRBJ2-7; unclear D gene. The CDR3 spans 12 residues. V lost 5 bases and J lost 4, with 12 bases in between. Germline V gene lookup returns CDR1 DFQATT and CDR2 SNEGSKA (reference sequence). CDR3 DNA: TGCAGTGCTCCTGACCAGCGTTACGAGCAGTACTTC. This sequence encodes CSAPDQRYEQYF.

This chain uses TRBV18 with TRBJ2-1; perhaps TRBD2 as D (5 bases). CDR1 and CDR2 (germline): KGHSH, LQKENI. This CDR3 comprises 15 residues. Trimming took off 3 bases at V and 7 bases at J, with 16 bases between the two ends. The CDR3 nucleotides read TGTGCCAGCTCACCGTCGAGGGAGAAGTGGAATGAGCAGTTCTTC. Encoded protein: CASSPSREKWNEQFF.

This clonotype was observed a few times. The J gene is TRBJ2-1, the V gene TRBV20-1; TRBD2 matches at 9 bases. Unmatched junction bases numbered 12, after V lost 0 bases and J lost 6 bases. The CDR3 sequence is 17 residues long. Germline V gene lookup returns CDR1 DFQATT and CDR2 SNEGSKA (reference sequence). The CDR3 bases are TGCAGTGCTAGAGATGCCCACAGCGGGAGGTGGGGCAATGAGCAGTTCTTC. Its protein product is CSARDAHSGRWGNEQFF.

This chain joins TRBV6-5 and TRBJ1-5, with no clear D. Germline CDR1 MNHEY, CDR2 SVGAGI. The CDR3 has 14 amino acids. V gave up 2 bases and J gave up 7 bases, with 12 bases separating them. The CDR3 DNA reads TGTGCCAGCAGTTACATTGATTCGGGCCAGCCCCAGCATTTT. It encodes CASSYIDSGQPQHF.

This clonotype was observed a few times. This sequence joins TRBV20-1 and TRBJ2-7, with D unresolved. The CDR3 extends over 14 amino acids. Germline CDR1 and CDR2: DFQATT and SNEGSKA (reference sequence). Between the trimmed V and J ends, which lost 6 bases and 1 base, there was a span of 16 bases. The CDR3 protein is CSAAHPLGSYEQYF. For the CDR3, the DNA is TGCAGTGCCGCCCATCCCCTGGGGTCCTACGAGCAGTACTTC.

The chain is built from TRBV14 and TRBJ2-3, with TRBD1 identical over 10 bases. Germline assignment: CDR1 SGHDN and CDR2 FVKESK. The CDR3 loop spans 17 amino acids. With V trimmed by 3 bases and J by 7 bases, 13 bases remained unmatched. CDR3 protein: CASSQDWGQGMPNTQYF. The CDR3 nucleotides are TGTGCCAGCAGCCAGGATTGGGGACAGGGGATGCCAAATACGCAGTATTTT.

This clonotype was counted only a few times. The chain couples TRBV10-3 to TRBJ2-2, with D perhaps matching TRBD2 (6 bases). The CDR3 is 15 amino acids. The V end lost 3 bases, the J end lost 4 bases, and 12 bases lay between the germline ends. Germline CDR1 and CDR2: ENHRY and SYGVKD. The CDR3 DNA follows: TGTGCCATCAGTGACGCGGGAAGGGTCACCGGGGAGCTGTTTTTT. Protein product: CAISDAGRVTGELFF.

This clonotype was observed a handful of times. V gene TRBV18 combines with J gene TRBJ2-6, with 8 bases that match TRBD1. CDR1 is KGHSH and CDR2 is LQKENI in the germline V gene. This CDR3 has 14 residues. V lost 1 base to trimming and J lost 11 bases; unmatched junction nucleotides: 4. The CDR3 spells CASSPRTGGYVLTF. In DNA, the CDR3 is TGTGCCAGCTCACCACGTACAGGGGGATACGTCCTGACTTTC.

This clonotype showed up just a few times. This chain joins TRBV9 and TRBJ2-1; D unclear. Germline V lookup: CDR1 SGDLS, CDR2 YYNGEE. The V end was cut by 0 bases, the J end by 6 bases, with 13 bases between. The CDR3 consists of 15 residues. DNA for the CDR3: TGTGCCAGCAGCGTAGCGCCATACAGTTCCAATGAGCAGTTCTTC. It is translated as CASSVAPYSSNEQFF. The complete variable domain, with remaining parts taken from reference TRBV9 and TRBJ2-1, reads DSGVTQTPKHLITATGQRVTLRCSPRSGDLSVYWYQQSLDQGLQFLIQYYNGEERAKGNILERFSAQQFPDLHSELNLSSLELGDSALYFCASSVAPYSSNEQFFGPGTRLTVL.

V is TRBV20-1 and J is TRBJ2-1; D ambiguous. The germline V gene encodes CDR1 DFQATT and CDR2 SNEGSKA (reference sequence). The CDR3 sequence is 11 residues long. V was pared by 3 bases and J by 5 bases, with 5 bases between. The CDR3 protein is CSASYDNEQFF. The CDR3 DNA sequence: TGCAGTGCTAGCTACGACAATGAGCAGTTCTTC.

This clonotype was observed a handful of times. This rearrangement joins TRBV5-1 to TRBJ2-3; either TRBD1 or TRBD2 may fit D (6 bases each). Trimming removed 6 bases from V and 3 bases from J, with 11 bases in between. Per germline, CDR1 SGHRS and CDR2 YFSETQ. There are 13 residues in the CDR3. This CDR3 is CASNGGGTDTQYF. The CDR3 nucleotides are TGCGCCAGCAACGGAGGGGGAACAGATACGCAGTATTTT.

This chain connects TRBV18 to TRBJ2-1, with a tentative D call TRBD1 (5 bases). The germline gives CDR1 KGHSH, CDR2 LQKENI. The CDR3 contains 15 residues. V was cut by 3 bases and J by 8 bases, with 17 bases left in between. CDR3 nucleotides: TGTGCCAGCTCACCGGCCCGCGGCAGGGCTGATGAGCAGTTCTTC. This sequence encodes CASSPARGRADEQFF.

The chain is built from TRBV6-2 or TRBV6-3 and TRBJ2-4; 8 bases map to TRBD2. The CDR3 is made up of 15 amino acids. In germline, CDR1 is MNHEY, CDR2 SVGEGT. The V and J ends lost 0 bases and 7 bases, in that order; junction bases with no gene match: 5. CDR3 in amino acids: CASSYSAGVGNIQYF. The CDR3 nucleotides are TGTGCCAGCAGTTACTCAGCGGGAGTCGGGAACATTCAGTACTTC.

This clonotype was found many times. The chain combines TRBV7-6 with TRBJ2-2; the match to TRBD2 covers 7 bases. Germline CDR1 reads SGHVS; CDR2 reads FNYEAQ. With 0 bases clipped from V and 4 bases from J, the junction kept 2 bases outside the gene matches. The CDR3 is made up of 15 amino acids. CDR3 sequence (DNA): TGTGCCAGCAGCTTAGCGGGAGGGATCACCGGGGAGCTGTTTTTT. This gives the protein CASSLAGGITGELFF.

V gene TRBV20-1 combines with J gene TRBJ2-1; D is uncertain. Germline V gene data show CDR1 as DFQATT and CDR2 as SNEGSKA (reference sequence). The germline V and J ends were trimmed by 5 bases and 7 bases, with 18 bases remaining between them. The CDR3 is 14 amino acids. The CDR3 protein is CSAESEPLSNEQFF. CDR3 sequence (DNA): TGCAGTGCTGAATCCGAACCCCTGAGTAATGAGCAGTTCTTC.

J is TRBJ2-4 and V is TRBV28; possibly TRBD1 or TRBD2 for D (6 bases each). The V and J ends lost 6 bases and 10 bases respectively, with 16 bases between them. This CDR3 has 13 amino acids. From germline, CDR1 is MDHEN and CDR2 SYDVKM. CDR3 DNA sequence: TGTGCCAGCAGGGGACACGTGGAGGGGATTCAGTACTTC. It specifies CASRGHVEGIQYF.

The gene calls are TRBV19 and TRBJ2-7, with unresolved D. Germline CDR1 is LNHDA and CDR2 is SQIVND (reference sequence). Trimming took off 4 bases at V and 1 base at J, with 8 bases between the two ends. The CDR3 has 13 residues. The chain's CDR3 is CASSTGLSYEQYF. The CDR3, as DNA: TGTGCCAGTAGTACCGGCCTTTCCTACGAGCAGTACTTC.

This clonotype was found many times. This sequence joins TRBV20-1 and TRBJ2-3, with TRBD2 matching over 9 bases. Looked up from germline, CDR1 is DFQATT and CDR2 is SNEGSKA (reference sequence). V dropped 7 bases and J dropped 7; count of bases not matched to a gene: 9. The CDR3 totals 13 residues. The CDR3 coding sequence is TGCAGTGTATTGCGGGAGGGCCTGTATACGCAGTATTTT. Protein: CSVLREGLYTQYF.